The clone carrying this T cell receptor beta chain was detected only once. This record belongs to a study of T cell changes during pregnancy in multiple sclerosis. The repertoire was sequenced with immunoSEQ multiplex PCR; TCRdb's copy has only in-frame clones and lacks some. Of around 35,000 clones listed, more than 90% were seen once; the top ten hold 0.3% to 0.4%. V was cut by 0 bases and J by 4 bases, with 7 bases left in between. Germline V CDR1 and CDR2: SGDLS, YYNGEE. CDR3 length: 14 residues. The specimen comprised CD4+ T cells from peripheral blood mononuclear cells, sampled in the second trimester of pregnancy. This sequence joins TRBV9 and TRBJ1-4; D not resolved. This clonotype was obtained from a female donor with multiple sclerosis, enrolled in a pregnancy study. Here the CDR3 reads CASSVGQINEKLFF. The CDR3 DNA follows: TGTGCCAGCAGCGTAGGTCAGATTAATGAAAAACTGTTTTTT.